This T cell receptor (beta chain) was sequenced in a study of cytomegalovirus exposure and HLA in healthy donors. As for the study in general: According to later analysis, the same platform produced the roughly 120 validation and several hundred first-cohort repertoires.

Study findings and constraints: The study found most TCR sequences rare, yet found some public TCRs in many donors. Cytomegalovirus association was assigned to about 150 TCR beta chains.

As for this clone: The antigen remains undetermined.

Profiling relied on immunoSEQ multiplex PCR, and the TCRdb table lists in-frame clones only, not all of them. This table has 150,000 to 200,000 clones, approximately 80% appearing once. V lost 3 bases and J lost 8; bases outside the gene matches: 8. This CDR3 is built from 15 residues. From germline, CDR1 is WNHNN and CDR2 SYGVQD (reference sequence). This TCR was sampled from a young man in good health and CMV-seropositive. Material: PBMCs. The rearrangement joins TRBV10-1 to TRBJ1-4; the match to TRBD1 covers 8 bases. Here the CDR3 DNA reads TGCGCCAGCAGTGATCTCCGGGACAGGAGCGAAAAACTGTTTTTT. It is translated as CASSDLRDRSEKLFF.